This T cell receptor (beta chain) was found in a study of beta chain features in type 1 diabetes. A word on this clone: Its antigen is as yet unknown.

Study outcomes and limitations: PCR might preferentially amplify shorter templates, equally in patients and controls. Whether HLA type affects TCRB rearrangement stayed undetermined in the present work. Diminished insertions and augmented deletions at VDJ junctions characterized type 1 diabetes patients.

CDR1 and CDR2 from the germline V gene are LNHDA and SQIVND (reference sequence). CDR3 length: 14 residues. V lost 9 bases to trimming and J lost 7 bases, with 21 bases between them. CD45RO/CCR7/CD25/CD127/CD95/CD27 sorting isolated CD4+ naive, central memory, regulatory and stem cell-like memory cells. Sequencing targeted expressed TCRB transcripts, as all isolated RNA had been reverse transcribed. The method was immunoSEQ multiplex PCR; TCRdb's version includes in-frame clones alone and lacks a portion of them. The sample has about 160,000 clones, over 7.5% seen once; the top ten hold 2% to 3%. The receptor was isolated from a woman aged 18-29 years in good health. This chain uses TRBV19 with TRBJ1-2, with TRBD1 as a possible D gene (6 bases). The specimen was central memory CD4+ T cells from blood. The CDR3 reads CASGRGGAGSGYTF. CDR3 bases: TGTGCCAGCGGACGGGGGGGCGCAGGATCTGGCTACACCTTC.